This T cell receptor (beta chain) was profiled in a study of T cell changes during pregnancy in multiple sclerosis. The protocol was immunoSEQ multiplex PCR, while the TCRdb copy is restricted to in-frame clones and leaves out a portion. The sample contains a few thousand clones, roughly 86% of which appear only once. The ends lost 2 bases at V and 4 bases at J; junction bases unmatched: 4. The CDR3 runs 15 residues. Germline V gene data show CDR1 as SGDLS and CDR2 as YYNGEE. This TCR was recovered from a female donor in good health, enrolled as a control in a pregnancy study. The V call is TRBV9, the J call TRBJ1-4, with TRBD1 matching over 8 bases. Sequencing used CD8+ T cells from peripheral blood mononuclear cells, obtained in the second trimester of pregnancy. The CDR3 DNA is TGTGCCAGCAGCGTTGGGGGACAGGTTAATGAAAAACTGTTTTTT. Translating it yields CASSVGGQVNEKLFF.